The entry that follows covers one T cell receptor beta chain sequence. The antigen it recognizes is unknown. No quality values exist for individual bases; no much larger clone is one base distant. The data were taken from a study of shared T cell receptors in the human thymus listed by TCRdb under 2021. Concerning the study at large: The study examined how the human thymus generates shared, self-reactive T-cell receptor alpha chains.

Library prep was done by the immunoSEQ multiplex PCR assay. The table was pulled from immuneACCESS by TCRdb, which kept in-frame rearrangements only. Such tables lose some clones; where checked, under half of the loss comes from unresolved V genes, and the rest has no known cause. The table for this sample lists 55,000 to 80,000 clones; about 95% of them were counted only once. The ten largest clones represent around 0.035% of the sample. CDR3 length: 16 amino acids, cysteine to phenylalanine. Only the CDR3 portion is preserved as DNA: 48 bases, with reading frame beginning at the first base. The germline V gene specifies MNHNS as CDR1 and SASEGT as CDR2. Trimming at the junction amounts to 4 bases on V and 0 bases on J, and the germline ends lie 15 bases apart.

Sequencing was carried out using thymocytes. The receptor comes from a human donor. In this chain, TRBV6-1 is recombined with TRBJ1-1; TRBD1 is a weak D gene call, 6 bases matching. The CDR3: CASSVVQGHMNTEAFF. The DNA reads TGTGCCAGCAGTGTAGTACAGGGCCACATGAACACTGAAGCTTTCTTT.